Below, one T cell receptor beta chain is given with its context. Produced via immunoSEQ multiplex PCR; TCRdb's table is partial and in-frame only. The sample shows 1,400,000 or so clones, around 98.5% of them seen only once. The record originates from a study of shared clonotypes between healthy human individuals. Germline V gives CDR1 SGHRS, CDR2 YFSETQ. The CDR3 extends over 15 amino acids. Unmatched junction bases numbered 11, after V lost 4 bases and J lost 8 bases. The clonotype was recovered from a man aged 30 to 45 in good health. The sample was naive CD4+ T cells sorted from blood. Documented subset: CD45RA+ positively selected. The chain is built from TRBV5-1 and TRBJ2-1; TRBD2 aligns across 8 bases. DNA for the CDR3: TGCGCCAGCAGCGAAACCGGGACTAGTTACGATGAGCAGTTCTTC. Translation: CASSETGTSYDEQFF.